This T cell receptor beta chain comes out of a study of molecular identifiers for immune sequencing clone quantification. This clonotype was seen only once. Its target is not known. A read error may be the cause here, since a much bigger clone is one base away. The DNA is left out, because the CDR3 cannot be placed on it with certainty; the CDR3 is given as TCRdb lists it. Study-wide results and limits: Clones that had above 20 RNA copies took up over 99% of effector molecules but under 1% in naive cells. Jurkat TCR RNA that was spiked in from one cell was reportedly detectable among one million naive cells.

Naive CD8 T cells were picked out by sorting for CD8+CD4-CCR7+CD45RA+. The germline V gene encodes CDR1 MNHNS and CDR2 SASEGT. The CDR3 spans 17 residues, counting both ends. In TCRdb, the PCR reads were re-called with MiXCR into one record per CDR3 protein. The repertoire holds some 91,000 distinct CDR3 sequences, with approximately 24% as singletons. The sample comprised naive CD8+ T cells from blood, with Jurkat cell RNA spiked in. Subset specified: FACS-sorted CD8+CD4-CCR7+CD45RA+ naive T cells. This chain uses TRBV6-1 with TRBJ1-5; the table's TRBD1 call for D was not verified on the DNA. This TCR was sampled from a human donor in good health. Some libraries in this study had Jurkat cell RNA spiked in. The CDR3 is CASSRLVGRGTDQPRHF.